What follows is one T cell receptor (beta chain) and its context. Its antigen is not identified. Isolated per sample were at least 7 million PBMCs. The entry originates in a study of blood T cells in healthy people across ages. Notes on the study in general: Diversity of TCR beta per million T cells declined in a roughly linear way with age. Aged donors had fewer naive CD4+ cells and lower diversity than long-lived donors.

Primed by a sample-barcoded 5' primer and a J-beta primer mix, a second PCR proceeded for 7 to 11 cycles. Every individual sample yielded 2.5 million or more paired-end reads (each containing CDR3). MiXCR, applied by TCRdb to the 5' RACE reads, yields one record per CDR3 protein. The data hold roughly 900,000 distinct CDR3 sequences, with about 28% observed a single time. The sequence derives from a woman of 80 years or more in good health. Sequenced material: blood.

The CDR3 is CASSGTVTGGPNNEQYF. The CDR3 DNA sequence: TGCGCCAGCAGCGGGACAGTGACGGGGGGGCCAAACAATGAGCAGTACTTC. This rearrangement joins TRBV5-1 to TRBJ2-1; TRBD2 might be the D (8 bases). The J call may be incorrect, as the DNA end agrees better with TRBJ2-7. In germline, CDR1 is SGHRS, CDR2 YFSETQ. The CDR3 runs 17 residues.